The 6 T cell receptor beta chains given below trace back to one sample, sequenced in a study of shared clonotypes between healthy human individuals. Sequencing was performed with immunoSEQ multiplex PCR; in TCRdb, only in-frame clones are kept and a portion is missing. In the table there are some 350,000 clones, roughly 70% of which are singletons. The sequenced sample consisted of memory CD4+ T cells sorted from blood. Documented subset: CD45RA-negative fraction. All receptors derive from a man aged 25-40 years in good health.

Turning to this clone: Other DNA variants within this sample encode the same CDR3. The chain has TRBV9 and TRBJ2-7, with D perhaps given as TRBD1 or TRBD2 (5 bases each). CDR3 size: 14 residues. Trimming removed 0 bases at V and 2 bases at J, with 9 bases between. Germline CDR1 SGDLS, CDR2 YYNGEE. The CDR3 reads CASSVARDPYEQYF. In DNA, the CDR3 is TGTGCCAGCAGCGTAGCCAGGGACCCCTACGAGCAGTACTTC.

The rearrangement joins TRBV5-4 to TRBJ2-3; 9 bases are a match to TRBD2. J gave up 2 bases and V 1 base, and 8 bases lay outside the gene matches. The CDR3 runs 17 residues. The V gene's germline CDR1 is SGHNT and CDR2 YYREEE (reference sequence). In DNA, the CDR3 is TGTGCCAGCAGCTTGCGGACTAGCGTGATGCACACAGATACGCAGTATTTT. As protein: CASSLRTSVMHTDTQYF.

The rearrangement links TRBV7-6 to TRBJ2-1; no definite D call. The CDR3 covers 13 residues. The V end lost 1 base, the J end lost 7 bases, and 8 bases lay between the germline ends. Germline V gives CDR1 SGHVS, CDR2 FNYEAQ. In nucleotides, the CDR3 is TGTGCCAGCAGCTTAGTTGGGCAGAATGAGCAGTTCTTC. Its translation is CASSLVGQNEQFF. Filled out from reference TRBV7-6 and TRBJ2-1, the complete variable domain reads GAGVSQSPRYKVTKRGQDVALRCDPISGHVSLYWYRQALGQGPEFLTYFNYEAQQDKSGLPNDRFSAERPEGSISTLTIQRTEQRDSAMYRCASSLVGQNEQFFGPGTRLTVL.

The CDR3 here is CASSPRDRGSGSPYEQYF. The CDR3 DNA reads as TGCGCCAGCAGCCCCAGGGACAGGGGTAGCGGGTCCCCCTACGAGCAGTACTTC. The chain combines TRBV5-1 with TRBJ2-7; 10 nucleotides match TRBD1. The length of the CDR3 is 18 residues. Germline CDR1 is SGHRS and CDR2 is YFSETQ. V shed 4 bases, J shed 2 bases, and the junction held 15 bases outside the gene matches.

The V and J genes are TRBV5-1 and TRBJ2-3, with TRBD2 as a possible D gene (6 bases). Germline V gene data show CDR1 as SGHRS and CDR2 as YFSETQ. The CDR3 has 14 residues. Deletions cut 7 bases from V and 5 bases from J, with 17 bases between. The CDR3 sequence is CASSSSGQIDTQYF. The CDR3 bases are TGCGCCAGCTCTTCAAGCGGGCAAATAGATACGCAGTATTTT.

Points on this clone: One base separates it from a far larger clone, so it is likely a read error. Other DNA sequences in this specimen translate into the identical CDR3. The J gene is TRBJ1-1, the V gene TRBV29-1; tentative D call: TRBD1 (5 bases). The CDR3 sequence is 14 residues long. Germline CDR1 is SQVTM and CDR2 is ANQGSEA. V lost 4 bases and J lost 11, with 23 bases in between. The DNA for the CDR3 is TGCAGCGTTGCCCAGCAGGGTAGGGCTTTAGGGGCTTTCTTT. Translating it yields CSVAQQGRALGAFF.